This is a list of T cell receptor beta chains from one sample in a study of blood T cell repertoires in COVID-19. Clones were read by immunoSEQ multiplex PCR, and TCRdb kept only the in-frame ones, dropping some. The sample carries about 360,000 clones, approximately 86% recorded once. Material for sequencing was peripheral blood. The receptors come from an older woman with COVID-19, enrolled during active disease. Both conserved end residues are part of each CDR3. The order of the fields is clone size, D gene, V gene, J gene, CDR3 DNA, CDR3 protein. D genes are given only for firm matches. Clone size, where shown, is once, few, many, or a class for clones that have expanded.

clone_size: .
d_call: .
v_call: TRBV9
j_call: TRBJ2-1
cdr3_nt: TGTGCCAGCAGCGTTCAAACAGGGTCCCTTTACAATGAGCAGTTCTTC
cdr3_aa: CASSVQTGSLYNEQFF

clone_size: .
d_call: .
v_call: TRBV6-5
j_call: TRBJ2-2
cdr3_nt: TGTGCCATCGGACAGATTAACACCGGGGAGCTGTTTTTT
cdr3_aa: CAIGQINTGELFF

clone_size: .
d_call: .
v_call: TRBV2
j_call: TRBJ1-1
cdr3_nt: TGTGCCAGCAGTGGACTTAACACTGAAGCTTTCTTT
cdr3_aa: CASSGLNTEAFF

clone_size: .
d_call: TRBD1
v_call: TRBV10-3
j_call: TRBJ1-1
cdr3_nt: TGTGCCATCAGTGGGACAGGGGTTTCGGCTTTCTTT
cdr3_aa: CAISGTGVSAFF

clone_size: .
d_call: TRBD1
v_call: TRBV6-5
j_call: TRBJ1-1
cdr3_nt: TGTGCCAGCAGTCATGACAGGGTACAAGCTTTCTTT
cdr3_aa: CASSHDRVQAFF

clone_size: .
d_call: .
v_call: TRBV5-5
j_call: TRBJ1-1
cdr3_nt: TGTGCCAGCAGCTTGGGGCTTGCTGGCACTGAAGCTTTCTTT
cdr3_aa: CASSLGLAGTEAFF

clone_size: .
d_call: TRBD1
v_call: TRBV7-9
j_call: TRBJ1-2
cdr3_nt: TGTGCCAGCAGCCCCTGGGACAGGGTGGTCGAGGGCTATGGCTACACCTTC
cdr3_aa: CASSPWDRVVEGYGYTF

clone_size: .
d_call: .
v_call: TRBV19
j_call: TRBJ1-2
cdr3_nt: TGTGCCAGTAATTCGGGTTGGGGCAGGGGTAACTATGGCTACACCTTC
cdr3_aa: CASNSGWGRGNYGYTF

clone_size: once
d_call: TRBD2
v_call: TRBV19
j_call: TRBJ2-5
cdr3_nt: TGTGCCAGTACCCTTGGTCGGGGGGGCCGAGAGACCCAGTACTTC
cdr3_aa: CASTLGRGGRETQYF

clone_size: .
d_call: .
v_call: TRBV19
j_call: TRBJ1-2
cdr3_nt: TGTGCCAGTAGTATTGGGCAGGGGCAACTCTATGGCTACACCTTC
cdr3_aa: CASSIGQGQLYGYTF

clone_size: .
d_call: TRBD1
v_call: TRBV7-6
j_call: TRBJ2-7
cdr3_nt: TGTGCCAGCAGCATCTCGGACAGGAACACCTACGAGCAGTACTTC
cdr3_aa: CASSISDRNTYEQYF

clone_size: .
d_call: .
v_call: TRBV12-5
j_call: TRBJ1-6
cdr3_nt: TGTGCTAGTGGTCGGAGAATTAATTCACCCCTCCACTTT
cdr3_aa: CASGRRINSPLHF

clone_size: .
d_call: TRBD1
v_call: TRBV5-1
j_call: TRBJ2-3
cdr3_nt: TGCGCCAGCAGCGGACAGGGAGGAGATACGCAGTATTTT
cdr3_aa: CASSGQGGDTQYF

clone_size: .
d_call: .
v_call: TRBV12-3/TRBV12-4
j_call: TRBJ2-3
cdr3_nt: TGTGCCAGCGGTTCCAGGGGAGGGAATACGCAGTATTTT
cdr3_aa: CASGSRGGNTQYF

clone_size: .
d_call: .
v_call: TRBV6-5
j_call: TRBJ2-7
cdr3_nt: TGTGCCAGCAGTTACTCCGACAGGACCGCCGAGCAGTACTTC
cdr3_aa: CASSYSDRTAEQYF

clone_size: .
d_call: .
v_call: TRBV5-1
j_call: TRBJ1-2
cdr3_nt: TGCGCCAGCAGCTTGGTCACTAACTATGGCTACACCTTC
cdr3_aa: CASSLVTNYGYTF

clone_size: .
d_call: TRBD1
v_call: TRBV19
j_call: TRBJ1-2
cdr3_nt: TGTGCCAGTAGGCGACCGGGACAGGGGGCTGATGGCTACACCTTC
cdr3_aa: CASRRPGQGADGYTF

clone_size: .
d_call: TRBD1
v_call: TRBV7-9
j_call: TRBJ1-4
cdr3_nt: TGTGCCAGCAGCTCTGACAGGGGGAGCGAAAAACTGTTTTTT
cdr3_aa: CASSSDRGSEKLFF

clone_size: .
d_call: .
v_call: TRBV3-1/TRBV3-2
j_call: TRBJ1-5
cdr3_nt: TGTGCCAGCAGCCAAGATCCCAGGGGTATCAATCAGCCCCAGCATTTT
cdr3_aa: CASSQDPRGINQPQHF

clone_size: .
d_call: .
v_call: TRBV18
j_call: TRBJ2-2
cdr3_nt: TGTGCCAGCTCACCTCTTACCGGGGAGCTGTTTTTT
cdr3_aa: CASSPLTGELFF

clone_size: .
d_call: .
v_call: TRBV7-9
j_call: TRBJ1-2
cdr3_nt: TGTGCCAGCCTCCCTGGGGGGTCCGGCAGGCCCTCTAACTATGGCTACACCTTC
cdr3_aa: CASLPGGSGRPSNYGYTF

clone_size: .
d_call: .
v_call: TRBV10-1
j_call: TRBJ2-1
cdr3_nt: TGCGCCAGCAGTGAGGCACAGGGATCGCCCACAAATGAGCAGTTCTTC
cdr3_aa: CASSEAQGSPTNEQFF

clone_size: .
d_call: .
v_call: TRBV5-1
j_call: TRBJ2-1
cdr3_nt: TGCGCCAGCAGCTTGGCAGGGGGACTTTACAATGAGCAGTTCTTC
cdr3_aa: CASSLAGGLYNEQFF

clone_size: .
d_call: TRBD1
v_call: TRBV6-5
j_call: TRBJ1-2
cdr3_nt: TGTGCCAGTCACACAGGGGGCGCTTACTATGGCTACACCTTC
cdr3_aa: CASHTGGAYYGYTF

clone_size: .
d_call: TRBD1
v_call: TRBV7-8
j_call: TRBJ1-2
cdr3_nt: TGTGCCAGCAGCGAGCCGCGGACAGGGGGCCACTATGGCTACACCTTC
cdr3_aa: CASSEPRTGGHYGYTF

clone_size: .
d_call: .
v_call: TRBV6-4
j_call: TRBJ2-3
cdr3_nt: TGTGCCAGCAGTGCTCAGGGGAGAGATACGCAGTATTTT
cdr3_aa: CASSAQGRDTQYF

clone_size: .
d_call: TRBD1
v_call: TRBV29-1
j_call: TRBJ1-1
cdr3_nt: TGCAGCGCAAACCGGGACAGAAACACTGAAGCTTTCTTT
cdr3_aa: CSANRDRNTEAFF

clone_size: .
d_call: TRBD1
v_call: TRBV5-1
j_call: TRBJ1-4
cdr3_nt: TGCGCCAGCAGCGGAACAGGGGGCAGGAGTGAAAAACTGTTTTTT
cdr3_aa: CASSGTGGRSEKLFF

clone_size: .
d_call: TRBD1
v_call: TRBV10-3
j_call: TRBJ2-7
cdr3_nt: TGTGCCATCAGTGATCCCGGGACAGGAGGATCCTACGAGCAGTACTTC
cdr3_aa: CAISDPGTGGSYEQYF

clone_size: .
d_call: .
v_call: TRBV7-2
j_call: TRBJ2-1
cdr3_nt: TGTGCCAGCAGCCTCCAGGACCTCTTTGGGGCCAATGAGCAGTTCTTC
cdr3_aa: CASSLQDLFGANEQFF

clone_size: .
d_call: .
v_call: TRBV7-9
j_call: TRBJ2-1
cdr3_nt: TGTGCCAGCAGCTTATCTCAGGATGAGCAGTTCTTC
cdr3_aa: CASSLSQDEQFF

clone_size: .
d_call: TRBD1
v_call: TRBV29-1
j_call: TRBJ1-1
cdr3_nt: TGCAGCGCCCGGGACAGGCTCGGGCCGGGCGTCACTGAAGCTTTCTTT
cdr3_aa: CSARDRLGPGVTEAFF

clone_size: .
d_call: .
v_call: TRBV7-9
j_call: TRBJ2-1
cdr3_nt: TGTGCCAGCAGCTCCGGGGGCAATGAGCAGTTCTTC
cdr3_aa: CASSSGGNEQFF

clone_size: .
d_call: TRBD1
v_call: TRBV6-2/TRBV6-3
j_call: TRBJ2-2
cdr3_nt: TGTGCCAGCAGTTATTTGGACAGGGGGGCCGGGGAGCTGTTTTTT
cdr3_aa: CASSYLDRGAGELFF

clone_size: once
d_call: .
v_call: TRBV5-8
j_call: TRBJ2-2
cdr3_nt: TGTGCCAGCAGCTTAGGACAGACTTCGGGCACCGGGGAGCTGTTTTTT
cdr3_aa: CASSLGQTSGTGELFF

clone_size: .
d_call: TRBD1
v_call: TRBV7-8
j_call: TRBJ1-1
cdr3_nt: TGTGCCAGCCGTCGGGGCAGCGGACAGGGAAAAGTTAACGCTGAAGCTTTCTTT
cdr3_aa: CASRRGSGQGKVNAEAFF

clone_size: .
d_call: .
v_call: TRBV29-1
j_call: TRBJ1-2
cdr3_nt: TGCAGCGTTGTGGGAACAGGGAGAGTAGGAGGCTACACCTTC
cdr3_aa: CSVVGTGRVGGYTF

clone_size: .
d_call: .
v_call: TRBV7-2
j_call: TRBJ2-1
cdr3_nt: TGTGCCAGCAGCTTACTGAGCTCCTACAATGAGCAGTTCTTC
cdr3_aa: CASSLLSSYNEQFF

clone_size: .
d_call: .
v_call: TRBV3-1/TRBV3-2
j_call: TRBJ2-3
cdr3_nt: TGTGCCAGCAGCCGCACTAGCACAGATACGCAGTATTTT
cdr3_aa: CASSRTSTDTQYF

clone_size: .
d_call: TRBD2
v_call: TRBV5-1
j_call: TRBJ2-1
cdr3_nt: TGCGCCAGCAACCTAATAGCGGGGGGTCGTTACAATGAGCAGTTCTTC
cdr3_aa: CASNLIAGGRYNEQFF

clone_size: .
d_call: .
v_call: TRBV11-2
j_call: TRBJ1-2
cdr3_nt: TGTGCCAGCAGCTTTCCGATCATTGGGGGCACTAACTATGGCTACACCTTC
cdr3_aa: CASSFPIIGGTNYGYTF

clone_size: .
d_call: .
v_call: TRBV6-5
j_call: TRBJ2-5
cdr3_nt: TGTGCCAGCAGGAGACATATCCAAGAGACCCAGTACTTC
cdr3_aa: CASRRHIQETQYF

clone_size: .
d_call: TRBD1
v_call: TRBV2
j_call: TRBJ1-2
cdr3_nt: TGTGCCAGCAGTCTACAGGGGAATGGCTACACCTTC
cdr3_aa: CASSLQGNGYTF